Shown below are 26 T cell receptor beta chains from a single sample sequenced in a study of regulatory T cells in long-lasting Graves disease listed by TCRdb under 2021. The library came from multiplex PCR. These reads were obtained on an Illumina HiSeq 4000. CDR3 regions were amplified by Arm-PCR with iRepertoire HTBI primers to construct TCR beta libraries. TCRdb trimmed public reads at Q25 via fastp, called clones via MiXCR and kept in-frame beta chains. For every CDR3 protein sequence, its rows merge into one entry that carries the most common genes and DNA. In this sample the table shows 350,000 to 500,000 distinct CDR3 sequences, about 14% of which occur a single time. The top ten constitute roughly 15% of the sample. The sample's time point, from its label and the paper: newly diagnosed GD, antithyroid drugs for less than 3 months. For both TCR sequencing and RNA sequencing, RNA was extracted from PBMCs using TRIzol.

Separately, the same data were catalogued under a study of T cells in Graves' hyperthyroidism and ophthalmopathy.

The material was peripheral blood mononuclear cells (PBMCs), obtained at new diagnosis, from a patient treated with antithyroid drugs. These receptors were taken from a woman between 45 and 65 years old with Graves disease. Donor details come from another sample of the same person, matched by shared clones.

The table lists this clonotype with many counts. The gene calls are TRBV28 and TRBJ2-5; TRBD1 might be the D (7 bases). CDR3 length: 16 residues. Germline V gene lookup returns CDR1 MDHEN and CDR2 SYDVKM. With 5 bases removed from V and 4 bases from J, the gap between germline ends came to 20 bases. CDR3 in DNA: TGTGCCAGCAGTCCCGGGTCCGGAGGGGGCTCAGAGACCCAGTACTTC. As protein: CASSPGSGGGSETQYF.

This clonotype was detected ten times or more. V usage is TRBV3-1 and J usage is TRBJ1-1; perhaps TRBD1 as D (6 bases). The CDR3 loop spans 12 amino acids. Germline loops: CDR1 LGHDT, CDR2 YNNKEL (reference sequence). Trimming shortened V by 5 bases and J by 8 bases, and 12 bases separated the two germline ends. This CDR3 reads CASSYGQTEAFF. CDR3 sequence (DNA): TGTGCCAGCAGCTACGGACAGACCGAAGCTTTCTTT.

This clonotype appeared many times. The chain is built from TRBV11-3 and TRBJ2-1, with D hard to call. This CDR3 spans 11 amino acids. The germline V gene encodes CDR1 SGHNT and CDR2 YENEEA. With 0 bases removed from V and 11 bases from J, the gap between germline ends came to 5 bases. The CDR3 loop reads CASSLDGKQFF. The CDR3 bases are TGTGCCAGCAGCTTAGACGGAAAGCAGTTCTTC.

The V gene is TRBV5-1, the J gene TRBJ2-7; 7 nucleotides align to TRBD1. With V trimmed by 4 bases and J by 5 bases, 9 bases remained unmatched. CDR3 length equals 14 residues. CDR1 is SGHRS, CDR2 YFSETQ, per germline. The CDR3 bases are TGCGCCAGCAGCCATGCTGACAGGGCCAACGAGCAGTACTTC. Translation gives CASSHADRANEQYF.

The V call is TRBV5-8, the J call TRBJ2-2; 11 nucleotides match TRBD1. J lost 5 bases, V lost 0 bases, and 6 bases had no gene match. CDR3 size: 17 residues. Per germline, CDR1 SGHTS and CDR2 YDEGEE. CDR3 in amino acids: CASSLEAGTGGTGELFF. Written as DNA, the CDR3 is TGTGCCAGCAGCTTGGAGGCCGGGACAGGGGGAACCGGGGAGCTGTTTTTT. The full variable domain, with the rest looked up from reference TRBV5-8 and TRBJ2-2, is EAGVTQSPTHLIKTRGQQATLRCSPISGHTSVYWYQQALGLGLQFLLWYDEGEERNRGNFPPRFSGRQFPNYSSELNVNALELEDSALYLCASSLEAGTGGTGELFFGEGSRLTVL.

The sample holds many counts of this clonotype. This chain joins TRBV6-2 or TRBV6-3 and TRBJ1-2, with D perhaps TRBD1 (5 bases). Germline lookup yields CDR1 MNHEY and CDR2 SVGEGT. Trimming cost V 4 bases and J 6 bases, with 30 bases left between them. The CDR3 sequence is 19 residues long. The CDR3 here is CASSSLVGEWAGTVDGYTF. CDR3 coding DNA: TGTGCCAGCAGTTCACTGGTTGGGGAGTGGGCAGGGACGGTCGATGGCTACACCTTC.

This clonotype was observed a few times. The genes are TRBV13 and TRBJ1-6, with 8 bases identical to TRBD1. CDR1 and CDR2 from the germline V gene are PRHDT and FYEKMQ (reference sequence). The CDR3 has 14 residues. Trimming at V came to 5 bases and at J to 7 bases, leaving 4 bases not matched to a gene. The DNA for the CDR3 is TGTGCCAGCAGCGAACGACAGGGGAATTCACCCCTCCACTTT. Translation: CASSERQGNSPLHF.

This clonotype was counted at least ten times. The chain carries TRBV30 and TRBJ2-7; D gene uncertain. The length of the CDR3 is 13 residues. The V end lost 4 bases, the J end lost 2 bases, and 12 bases lay between the germline ends. Germline V lookup: CDR1 GTSNPN, CDR2 SVGIG (reference sequence). DNA of the CDR3: TGTGCCTGGACGCCAGACGAGACCTACGAGCAGTACTTC. Its translation: CAWTPDETYEQYF.

This clonotype was detected many times. The chain uses TRBV7-3 and TRBJ2-7, with 8 nucleotides matching TRBD1. V was clipped by 5 bases and J by 7 bases; unmatched bases: 13. Germline V gives CDR1 SGHTA, CDR2 FQGTGA. The CDR3 is made up of 15 amino acids. The CDR3 DNA reads TGTGCCAGCAGCCCCGGGGCAGGGGGCTCCGGAGAGCAGTACTTC. It translates to CASSPGAGGSGEQYF.

There are many counts of this clonotype. The CDR3 reads CASSESKAGQLEAFF. CDR3 DNA: TGCGCCAGCAGTGAGTCGAAAGCGGGACAGCTCGAAGCTTTCTTT. The chain has TRBV10-1 and TRBJ1-1; 7 bases fit TRBD1. Germline CDR1 and CDR2: WNHNN and SYGVQD (reference sequence). V shed 0 bases and J 8 bases; nucleotides not matched to a gene: 9. The CDR3 is made up of 15 amino acids.

This clonotype was detected a few times. The chain links TRBV7-2 to TRBJ2-2, with TRBD2 matching over 7 bases. The CDR3 consists of 17 residues. V was clipped by 1 base and J by 3 bases; unmatched bases: 8. CDR1 SGHTA and CDR2 FQGNSA come from the germline V gene. The DNA of the CDR3 is TGTGCCAGCAGCTTAGAACTGGTTGGACTAGACACCGGGGAGCTGTTTTTT. This sequence encodes CASSLELVGLDTGELFF. The full variable domain, with the rest looked up from reference TRBV7-2 and TRBJ2-2, is GAGVSQSPSNKVTEKGKDVELRCDPISGHTALYWYRQSLGQGLEFLIYFQGNSAPDKSGLPSDRFSAERTGGSVSTLTIQRTQQEDSAVYLCASSLELVGLDTGELFFGEGSRLTVL.

This clonotype appeared many times. The chain employs TRBV7-8 and TRBJ1-1; no firm D call. Trimming cost V 3 bases and J 1 base, with 9 bases left between them. The CDR3 has 14 amino acids. The V gene's germline CDR1 is SGHVS and CDR2 FQNEAQ. CDR3 nucleotides: TGTGCCAGCAGCTTTGGAGTGTCGAACACTGAAGCTTTCTTT. It yields the protein CASSFGVSNTEAFF.

Of note for this clonotype: A far larger clone is one base from this, pointing to a likely read error. The rearrangement uses TRBV6-9 and TRBJ1-2; TRBD1 is a possible D gene (5 bases). CDR1 MNHGY and CDR2 SVAAGI come from the germline V gene. V lost 4 bases to trimming and J lost 3 bases, with 12 bases between them. The CDR3 length is 14 residues. The CDR3, as DNA: TGTGCCAGCAGTTCCTCCGGGACTGACTATGGCTACACCTTC. Amino acids: CASSSSGTDYGYTF.

The chain carries TRBV6-5 and TRBJ1-2, with 8 bases aligning to TRBD1. The CDR3 extends over 15 amino acids. Germline CDR1 is MNHEY and CDR2 is SVGAGI. Losses at the gene ends were 1 base for V and 6 bases for J; bases not matched to a gene: 7. CDR3 in DNA: TGTGCCAGCAGTTACTTCAGGACAGGGCAGGATGGCTACACCTTC. This translates into CASSYFRTGQDGYTF.

This sequence joins TRBV7-8 and TRBJ2-2, with D unclear. From germline, CDR1 is SGHVS and CDR2 FQNEAQ. This CDR3 region has 13 residues. V shed 2 bases and J shed 3 bases, with 4 bases lying between them. This CDR3 is CASSLIYTGELFF. In DNA form, the CDR3 reads TGTGCCAGCAGCTTAATCTACACCGGGGAGCTGTTTTTT. The complete variable domain, with remaining parts taken from reference TRBV7-8 and TRBJ2-2, reads GAGVSQSPRYKVAKRGQDVALRCDPISGHVSLFWYQQALGQGPEFLTYFQNEAQLDKSGLPSDRFFAERPEGSVSTLKIQRTQQEDSAVYLCASSLIYTGELFFGEGSRLTVL.

This clonotype was picked up a small number of times. V gene TRBV7-8 combines with J gene TRBJ2-5; D is unresolved. Deletions cut 5 bases from V and 5 bases from J, with 6 bases between. CDR1 is SGHVS and CDR2 is FQNEAQ in the germline V gene. This CDR3 has 11 residues. The CDR3 here is CASSNGETQYF. The CDR3 DNA reads TGTGCCAGCAGCAACGGCGAGACCCAGTACTTC. Supplemented by reference TRBV7-8 and TRBJ2-5, the full variable domain reads GAGVSQSPRYKVAKRGQDVALRCDPISGHVSLFWYQQALGQGPEFLTYFQNEAQLDKSGLPSDRFFAERPEGSVSTLKIQRTQQEDSAVYLCASSNGETQYFGPGTRLLVL.

Concerning this clonotype itself: A much larger clone is a single base away; this may be a read error. The CDR3 here is CASCGGLAGGERYF. The CDR3 DNA is TGTGCCAGCTGCGGAGGACTAGCGGGAGGTGAGCGGTACTTC. The chain employs TRBV18 and TRBJ2-7, with TRBD2 matching over 14 bases. The CDR3 runs 14 residues. Germline V CDR1 and CDR2: KGHSH, LQKENI.

The table lists this clonotype with many counts. The chain carries TRBV28 and TRBJ2-7; D is possibly TRBD2 (6 bases). V was cut by 7 bases and J by 3 bases, with 19 bases left in between. Germline V gene sequence: CDR1 MDHEN, CDR2 SYDVKM. The CDR3 runs to 15 residues. CDR3 DNA sequence: TGTGCCAGCAATGAAGGGGTCGGGGGATACTACGAGCAGTACTTC. Protein product: CASNEGVGGYYEQYF.

This clonotype occurred many times. The chain uses TRBV28 and TRBJ2-1; perhaps TRBD1 as D (6 bases). Trimming cost V 1 base and J 6 bases, with 13 bases left between them. This CDR3 contains 15 residues. Germline lookup yields CDR1 MDHEN and CDR2 SYDVKM. The CDR3 DNA follows: TGTGCCAGCAGTTTATCGACAGGCTGGGGCAATGAGCAGTTCTTC. It codes for CASSLSTGWGNEQFF.

This clonotype was seen ten or more times. The chain carries TRBV12-3 or TRBV12-4 and TRBJ1-1; TRBD1 matches 9 bases. This CDR3 comprises 14 residues. V shed 7 bases, J shed 4 bases, and the junction held 7 bases outside the gene matches. The DNA of the CDR3 is TGTGCCAGCACCCCGACAGGGGGAGGCACTGAAGCTTTCTTT. It translates to CASTPTGGGTEAFF.

This clonotype showed up just a few times. This rearrangement joins TRBV4-1 to TRBJ1-1; 7 bases line up with TRBD1. This CDR3 spans 15 amino acids. The V segment lost 1 base and the J segment 1 base; nucleotides outside the gene matches: 3. CDR1 and CDR2 (germline): MGHRA, YSYEKL. The CDR3 sequence: CASSQGDSANTEAFF. The CDR3 nucleotides read TGCGCCAGCAGCCAAGGGGACAGCGCGAACACTGAAGCTTTCTTT.

Many counts were recorded for this clonotype. The chain is built from TRBV28 and TRBJ1-6; a weak D match, TRBD1 (6 bases). The CDR3 is 15 residues long. With 6 bases removed from V and 6 bases from J, the gap between germline ends came to 15 bases. Germline V gene data show CDR1 as MDHEN and CDR2 as SYDVKM. CDR3 loop: CASRTGGLGNSPLHF. DNA for the CDR3: TGTGCCAGCAGAACGGGGGGCCTCGGTAATTCACCCCTCCACTTT.

This clonotype was counted many times. The V gene is TRBV14, the J gene TRBJ2-1; D is ambiguous. Trimming cost V 4 bases and J 7 bases, with 11 bases left between them. This CDR3 is 13 amino acids long. Germline CDR1 SGHDN, CDR2 FVKESK. The CDR3 reads CASSRGRWNEQFF. CDR3 DNA sequence: TGTGCCAGCAGCCGTGGGCGGTGGAATGAGCAGTTCTTC.

This clonotype has just a few counts. The chain recombines TRBV7-9 with TRBJ2-1, with 8 bases lining up with TRBD2. Germline assignment: CDR1 SEHNR and CDR2 FQNEAQ (reference sequence). The CDR3 totals 13 residues. Losses at the gene ends were 3 bases for V and 9 bases for J; bases not matched to a gene: 4. CDR3 sequence reads: CASSFYSGTEQFF. CDR3 DNA: TGTGCCAGCAGCTTTTATAGCGGGACTGAGCAGTTCTTC. The full variable domain, its missing parts supplied by reference TRBV7-9 and TRBJ2-1, is DTGVSQNPRHKITKRGQNVTFRCDPISEHNRLYWYRQTLGQGPEFLTYFQNEAQLEKSRLLSDRFSAERPKGSFSTLEIQRTEQGDSAMYLCASSFYSGTEQFFGPGTRLTVL.

The chain uses TRBV19 and TRBJ2-1; a possible D gene is TRBD1 (5 bases). V shed 8 bases and J shed 9 bases, with 14 bases lying between them. The length of the CDR3 is 12 residues. The germline V gene has CDR1 LNHDA and CDR2 SQIVND (reference sequence). CDR3 region: CASGYLRGEQFF. The CDR3 DNA follows: TGTGCCAGTGGTTATTTAAGGGGTGAGCAGTTCTTC.

This clonotype was detected ten times or more. The J gene is TRBJ1-4, the V gene TRBV7-3; no reliable D call. The CDR3 length is 11 residues. Germline CDR1 SGHTA, CDR2 FQGTGA. Trimming pared 4 bases from V and 9 bases from J, leaving 6 bases between. Here the CDR3 reads CASSYGKKLFF. Written as DNA, the CDR3 is TGTGCCAGCAGCTACGGGAAAAAACTGTTTTTT.